The T cell receptor (beta chain) under discussion was sequenced for a study of regulatory T cells in long-lasting Graves disease. Trimming took 6 bases from V and 3 from J, leaving 11 bases between them. This CDR3 spans 13 amino acids. This clonotype appeared many times. Arm-PCR of CDR3 regions with iRepertoire HTBI primers generated TCR beta libraries. Via MiXCR, TCRdb re-called the multiplex PCR reads, giving one row per CDR3 protein. Of about 620,000 distinct CDR3 sequences in the sample, under 20% are singletons; the top ten hold 18%. Sample time point: newly diagnosed GD, antithyroid drugs for less than 3 months. There was RNA extracted from PBMCs, and the TCR library was made from it. These same records also appear under a second study, on T cells in Graves' hyperthyroidism and ophthalmopathy. That paper adds: The model forecast ophthalmopathy, anticipating it by a median around 6.4 months before onset.

The input for sequencing was peripheral blood mononuclear cells (PBMCs), taken at new diagnosis, from a patient treated with antithyroid drugs. The genes are TRBV12-3 or TRBV12-4 and TRBJ1-2; D is ambiguous. The clonotype was recovered from a woman in her twenties or thirties with Graves disease. The CDR3, as DNA: TGTGCCAGCAGCTCAGACATACACTATGGCTACACCTTC. Protein product: CASSSDIHYGYTF.